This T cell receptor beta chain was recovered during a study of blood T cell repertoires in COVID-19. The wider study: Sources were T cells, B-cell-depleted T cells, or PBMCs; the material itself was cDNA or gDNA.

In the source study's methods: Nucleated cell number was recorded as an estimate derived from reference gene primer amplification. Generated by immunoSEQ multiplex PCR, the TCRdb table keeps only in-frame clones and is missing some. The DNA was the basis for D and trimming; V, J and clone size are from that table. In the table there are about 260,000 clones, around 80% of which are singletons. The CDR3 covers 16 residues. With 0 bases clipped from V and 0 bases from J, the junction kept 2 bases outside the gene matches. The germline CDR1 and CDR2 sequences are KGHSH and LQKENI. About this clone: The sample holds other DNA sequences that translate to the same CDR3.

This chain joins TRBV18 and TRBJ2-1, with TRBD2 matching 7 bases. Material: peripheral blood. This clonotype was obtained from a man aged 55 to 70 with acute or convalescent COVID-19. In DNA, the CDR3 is TGTGCCAGCTCACCACCGGGCGGGAGCTCCTACAATGAGCAGTTCTTC. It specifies CASSPPGGSSYNEQFF.